This T cell receptor beta chain was sequenced in a study of metastatic and nonmetastatic thyroid tumors. Study information: Both malignant and benign thyroid patients supplied peripheral blood and tumor or nodule tissue samples, across which the repertoires of these patients were then compared. Whole-study results and caveats: For both blood and tumor, malignant thyroid tumors reportedly showed significantly higher TCR beta diversity than benign nodules did.

Authors' processing steps: What underpinned the distant-metastasis classifier for papillary thyroid cancer was the set of CDR3 differences across clinicopathological groups. TCRdb ran MiXCR on the PCR reads. What appears here as the V and J calls and clone size reflects TCRdb's work, not the paper's. Of fewer than 12,000 clones listed, about 26% were seen once; the top ten hold 10%. Thyroid surgery was performed in patients who had received no treatment beforehand. The trim removed 6 bases at V and 3 bases at J, leaving 17 bases unmatched. Germline assignment: CDR1 DFQATT and CDR2 SNEGSKA (reference sequence). The CDR3 covers 17 residues. Remarks on this clone: The antigen remains undetermined.

This sequence originates from a male donor with papillary thyroid cancer or a benign thyroid nodule (not recorded which). Some clones in this sample may be carry-over from other donors' samples. The J gene is TRBJ2-7, the V gene TRBV20-1, with 10 positions matching TRBD2. Sequenced: tumor tissue. The CDR3 DNA reads as TGCAGTGCCCAAACCGGGCTAGCGGGGGACGCGGGCTACGAGCAGTACTTC. Its translation is CSAQTGLAGDAGYEQYF.